The source of this T cell receptor beta chain is a study of control samples from healthy donors and cancer patients. Germline lookup yields CDR1 SGHAT and CDR2 FQNNGV. V dropped 4 bases and J dropped 6; count of bases not matched to a gene: 3. The CDR3 runs 15 residues. This clone was counted a single time. The assay was immunoSEQ multiplex PCR, and TCRdb's table has in-frame clones only and misses some. The table lists about 180,000 clones, approximately 92% of them singletons. The sequenced sample consisted of blood. The TCR originated in a man aged 25 to 45 in good health. The chain uses TRBV11-2 and TRBJ2-1; 13 positions agree with TRBD2. The CDR3 coding sequence is TGTGCCAGCAGCTGGGGACTAGCGGGAAGCAATGAGCAGTTCTTC. Protein: CASSWGLAGSNEQFF.